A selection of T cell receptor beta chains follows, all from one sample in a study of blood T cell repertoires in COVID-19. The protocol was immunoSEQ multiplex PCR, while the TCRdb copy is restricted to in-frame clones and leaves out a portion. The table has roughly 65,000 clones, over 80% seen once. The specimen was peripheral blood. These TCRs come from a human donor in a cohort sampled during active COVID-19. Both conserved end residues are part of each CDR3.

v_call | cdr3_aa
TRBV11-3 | CASSPSSGVQDYTF
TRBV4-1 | CASSQVGPGTGRIGELFF
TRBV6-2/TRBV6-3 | CASSNPRGGGTDTQYF
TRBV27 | CASSLNQGFNEQYF
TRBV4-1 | CASSEGGRTTYGYTF
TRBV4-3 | CASSQDFGVSPLHF
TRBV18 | CASSSGTGSYEQYF
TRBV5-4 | CASSSGGTANSPLHF
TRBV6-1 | CASSEAPRGNEKLFF
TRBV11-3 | CASSLGLRLAGGPDQETQYF
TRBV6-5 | CASSQALYNEQFF
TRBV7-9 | CASSLLLGDTQYF
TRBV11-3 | CASSIGTSGGTDTQYF
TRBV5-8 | CASSLEGAGQEQETQYF
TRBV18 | CASSQGQGGLFF
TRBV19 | CASSRGSNSNQPQHF
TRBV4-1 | CASSHAGSAYGYTF
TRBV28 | CASSLGGGGKGYGYTF
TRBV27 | CASSLTGTANEKLFF
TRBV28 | CASSFPLTDTQYF
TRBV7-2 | CASSMYLNEQFF
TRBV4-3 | CASSQGLLASGYTF